This TCR beta chain was documented in a study of post-analysis software for immune sequencing data. The CDR3 length is 18 residues. V was pared by 4 bases and J by 0 bases, with 20 bases between. From germline, CDR1 is ENHRY and CDR2 SYGVKD. Study outcomes and limitations: The normalized Chao1 diversity of multiple sclerosis patients was significantly lower than that of controls. Included in a set of five TRBV segments more frequent in patients than controls were TRBV5-6, TRBV5-1 and TRBV20-1. With F measure, samples from one preparation batch clustered together strongly.

The library was made from cDNA and included unique molecular identifiers. TCRdb independently ran MiXCR on the PCR reads; one entry per CDR3 protein. This table has under 650,000 distinct CDR3 sequences, about 40% appearing once. Remarks on this clonotype: Its antigen is unidentified.

The receptor was isolated from a girl under 18 with multiple sclerosis. The specimen was blood. V is TRBV10-3 and J is TRBJ2-3; possible D gene TRBD2, 6 bases. Written as DNA, the CDR3 is TGTGCCATCAGTGCCTCTAGCGTCAGTCAACCTAGCACAGATACGCAGTATTTT. It codes for CAISASSVSQPSTDTQYF.